This T cell receptor beta chain is drawn from a study of control samples from healthy donors and cancer patients. The assay was immunoSEQ multiplex PCR, and TCRdb's table has in-frame clones only and misses some. Of about 12,000 clones listed, 88% are singletons. Germline CDR1 reads LGHDT; CDR2 reads YNNKEL (reference sequence). V lost 7 bases to trimming and J lost 2 bases, with 14 bases between them. The CDR3 loop spans 14 amino acids. The clonotype originates from a male donor with melanoma. The sequenced material came from formalin-fixed, paraffin-embedded tissue. The chain joins TRBV3-1 (or the pseudogene TRBV3-2) to TRBJ2-5, with D possibly called TRBD1 or TRBD2 (5 bases each). The CDR3 nucleotides are TGTGCCAGCAACACGAGGGGTTTGCAAGAGACCCAGTACTTC. Protein product: CASNTRGLQETQYF.